The 21 T cell receptor beta chains in this list originate from one sample, sequenced in a study of T cell responses to AZD1222 COVID-19 vaccine. The table came from immunoSEQ multiplex PCR; TCRdb's copy has only in-frame clones and leaves some out. The sample shows over 100,000 clones, approximately 87% of them seen only once. The input for sequencing was peripheral blood, taken 28 days after the second AZD1222 dose. The receptor source for this set is an adult who received the AZD1222 COVID-19 vaccine.

This clone was seen a handful of times. The V and J genes are TRBV7-9 and TRBJ1-1, with 9 bases that match TRBD1. The CDR3 consists of 14 residues. With 4 bases clipped from V and 3 bases from J, the junction kept 3 bases outside the gene matches. Germline assignment: CDR1 SEHNR and CDR2 FQNEAQ (reference sequence). CDR3 sequence: CASSSRTGDTEAFF. In nucleotides, the CDR3 is TGTGCCAGCAGCTCTAGGACAGGGGACACTGAAGCTTTCTTT. Drawing the rest from reference TRBV7-9 and TRBJ1-1, the complete variable domain is DTGVSQNPRHKITKRGQNVTFRCDPISEHNRLYWYRQTLGQGPEFLTYFQNEAQLEKSRLLSDRFSAERPKGSFSTLEIQRTEQGDSAMYLCASSSRTGDTEAFFGQGTRLTVV.

The chain has TRBV15 and TRBJ2-5, with 14 bases identical to TRBD2. This CDR3 has 16 amino acids. V was pared by 1 base and J by 4 bases, with 2 bases of the junction left unmatched. The germline V gene encodes CDR1 LNHNV and CDR2 YYDKDF (reference sequence). CDR3 sequence: CATSRGGTSGRETQYF. DNA for the CDR3: TGTGCCACCAGCAGAGGGGGGACTAGCGGGAGAGAGACCCAGTACTTC. The variable domain in full, completed from reference TRBV15 and TRBJ2-5, reads DAMVIQNPRYQVTQFGKPVTLSCSQTLNHNVMYWYQQKSSQAPKLLFHYYDKDFNNEADTPDNFQSRRPNTSFCFLDIRSPGLGDTAMYLCATSRGGTSGRETQYFGPGTRLLVL.

The chain uses TRBV6-5 and TRBJ1-1; D not resolved. Germline loops: CDR1 MNHEY, CDR2 SVGAGI. The V and J ends lost 8 bases and 0 bases respectively, with 13 bases between them. The CDR3 consists of 14 residues. CDR3: CASSTLGLNTEAFF. In nucleotides, the CDR3 is TGTGCCAGCTCAACCCTCGGGCTGAACACTGAAGCTTTCTTT.

This clone was observed a few times. V and J are TRBV27 and TRBJ1-1; the D is unclear. Looked up from germline, CDR1 is MNHEY and CDR2 is SMNVEV (reference sequence). V was trimmed by 2 bases and J by 4 bases, leaving 8 bases between them. This CDR3 comprises 13 residues. CDR3 residues: CASSLQGLTEAFF. The CDR3 DNA reads as TGTGCCAGCAGTTTACAAGGGCTCACTGAAGCTTTCTTT.

The chain combines TRBV11-2 with TRBJ2-2; no reliable D call. Trimming pared 6 bases from V and 2 bases from J, leaving 22 bases between. The CDR3 has 18 amino acids. Germline V gene data show CDR1 as SGHAT and CDR2 as FQNNGV. DNA of the CDR3: TGTGCCAGCAGTTCCGGGCGCCTCTTCTCCCTTAACACCGGGGAGCTGTTTTTT. Protein: CASSSGRLFSLNTGELFF.

The J gene is TRBJ2-1, the V gene TRBV30; 8 nucleotides line up with TRBD2. The CDR3 loop spans 13 amino acids. The V gene end was trimmed by 0 bases and the J gene end by 9 bases; junction bases not matched to a gene: 4. CDR1 and CDR2 from the germline V gene are GTSNPN and SVGIG (reference sequence). The CDR3 loop is CAWSVPAGGEQFF. CDR3 nucleotide sequence: TGTGCCTGGAGTGTTCCTGCGGGGGGTGAGCAGTTCTTC.

The chain combines TRBV27 with TRBJ1-3, with D possibly being TRBD1 (6 bases). Trimming cost V 6 bases and J 4 bases, with 10 bases left between them. The CDR3 totals 13 residues. CDR1 and CDR2 from the germline V gene are MNHEY and SMNVEV (reference sequence). The CDR3 sequence: CASRQGAGNTIYF. As DNA, the CDR3 is TGTGCCAGCAGACAGGGAGCCGGAAACACCATATATTTT.

The rearrangement uses TRBV18 and TRBJ1-5; 10 bases match TRBD1. The CDR3 contains 17 residues. Germline-derived CDR1 and CDR2 are KGHSH and LQKENI. V trimming: 0 bases; J trimming: 9 bases; junction bases outside the gene matches: 11. The CDR3 DNA reads TGTGCCAGCTCACCACCCGACCGGGACAGGGGCCAGGGGCCCCAGCATTTT. This translates into CASSPPDRDRGQGPQHF.

The chain links TRBV30 to TRBJ2-2; D perhaps matches TRBD2 (5 bases). The germline gives CDR1 GTSNPN, CDR2 SVGIG (reference sequence). The CDR3 covers 14 residues. The V and J ends lost 3 bases and 2 bases respectively, with 10 bases between them. CDR3 residues: CAWRNRGNTGELFF. In DNA, the CDR3 is TGTGCCTGGAGGAATCGGGGTAACACCGGGGAGCTGTTTTTT.

The rearrangement uses TRBV20-1 and TRBJ1-2; perhaps TRBD1 as D (5 bases). This CDR3 has 11 amino acids. V shed 6 bases and J shed 7 bases, with 12 bases lying between them. Germline lookup yields CDR1 DFQATT and CDR2 SNEGSKA (reference sequence). DNA of the CDR3: TGCAGTGCCACCCGGGGGGTTGGCTACACCTTC. Translated: CSATRGVGYTF.

The J gene is TRBJ2-1, the V gene TRBV18; TRBD2 matches at 11 bases. V lost 5 bases to trimming and J lost 3 bases; unmatched junction nucleotides: 6. The germline V gene encodes CDR1 KGHSH and CDR2 LQKENI. The CDR3 loop spans 16 amino acids. CDR3 sequence reads: CASSSSLAGGYNEQFF. The CDR3 DNA follows: TGTGCCAGCTCAAGTTCTCTAGCGGGGGGCTACAATGAGCAGTTCTTC. The variable domain in full, with the rest retrieved from reference TRBV18 and TRBJ2-1, is NAGVMQNPRHLVRRRGQEARLRCSPMKGHSHVYWYRQLPEEGLKFMVYLQKENIIDESGMPKERFSAEFPKEGPSILRIQQVVRGDSAAYFCASSSSLAGGYNEQFFGPGTRLTVL.

The chain employs TRBV28 and TRBJ2-5, with a possible D match to TRBD1 (6 bases). V lost 6 bases and J 2 bases, leaving 16 bases between the germline ends. The CDR3 runs to 15 residues. Germline lookup yields CDR1 MDHEN and CDR2 SYDVKM. CDR3 sequence (DNA): TGTGCCAGCAGCCCATCGGCAGGGGCGCAAGAGACCCAGTACTTC. Translation gives CASSPSAGAQETQYF.

This clone occurred once. The chain carries TRBV4-2 and TRBJ1-1; possible D gene TRBD1, 5 bases. The CDR3 length is 14 residues. Trimming took 6 bases from V and 0 from J, leaving 11 bases between them. Germline V gene lookup returns CDR1 LGHNA and CDR2 YNFKEQ. The CDR3 DNA follows: TGTGCCAGCAGTTTCGGCAGGGTGAACACTGAAGCTTTCTTT. It encodes CASSFGRVNTEAFF.

The chain has TRBV7-6 and TRBJ2-1; 10 bases agree with TRBD2. CDR3 length: 14 residues. V lost 5 bases and J lost 9; bases outside the gene matches: 7. Germline loops: CDR1 SGHVS, CDR2 FNYEAQ. This CDR3 is CASSRESGRGEQFF. DNA for the CDR3: TGTGCCAGCAGCCGTGAGAGCGGGAGGGGTGAGCAGTTCTTC.

J is TRBJ1-2 and V is TRBV12-3 or TRBV12-4; weak D call: TRBD1 (5 bases). The CDR3 sequence is 13 residues long. V lost 3 bases and J 6 bases, leaving 11 bases between the germline ends. DNA for the CDR3: TGTGCCAGCAGTTTGAGCGGGACTGATGGCTACACCTTC. Its protein is CASSLSGTDGYTF.

This chain links TRBV7-9 with TRBJ2-6; D is possibly TRBD1 (5 bases). The CDR3 is 15 amino acids. V was cut by 5 bases and J by 2 bases, with 10 bases left in between. CDR1 SEHNR and CDR2 FQNEAQ come from the germline V gene (reference sequence). The CDR3: CASSLTGAGANVLTF. CDR3 nucleotide sequence: TGTGCCAGCAGCCTTACAGGCGCTGGGGCCAACGTCCTGACTTTC.

The chain has TRBV9 and TRBJ1-2, with 9 bases aligning to TRBD1. This CDR3 is 15 amino acids long. J was trimmed by 7 bases and V by 3 bases; bases with no gene match: 10. The V gene's germline CDR1 is SGDLS and CDR2 YYNGEE. The CDR3 sequence is CASSAPGQGVGGYTF. CDR3 sequence (DNA): TGTGCCAGCAGCGCACCGGGACAGGGTGTCGGTGGCTACACCTTC. Full variable domain (outside the CDR3, taken from reference TRBV9 and TRBJ1-2): DSGVTQTPKHLITATGQRVTLRCSPRSGDLSVYWYQQSLDQGLQFLIQYYNGEERAKGNILERFSAQQFPDLHSELNLSSLELGDSALYFCASSAPGQGVGGYTFGSGTRLTVV.

This clone appeared a single time. The J gene is TRBJ2-1, the V gene TRBV14; 9 bases are shared with TRBD1. Germline CDR1 reads SGHDN; CDR2 reads FVKESK. This CDR3 comprises 17 residues. V trimming: 3 bases; J trimming: 2 bases; junction bases outside the gene matches: 8. The CDR3 region has the DNA TGTGCCAGCAGCCAGATCCCGGGACAGGGAACCTACAATGAGCAGTTCTTC. Translating it yields CASSQIPGQGTYNEQFF.

The rearrangement uses TRBV2 and TRBJ1-6; 8 nucleotides agree with TRBD1. CDR1 is SNHLY and CDR2 is FYNNEI in the germline V gene. CDR3 length: 17 residues. V shed 1 base, J shed 6 bases, and the junction held 8 bases outside the gene matches. CDR3 nucleotides: TGTGCCAGCAGTGAAGGGGAGGCCAGGGGGCTTAATTCACCCCTCCACTTT. Its protein product is CASSEGEARGLNSPLHF. The whole variable domain, filled in from reference TRBV2 and TRBJ1-6, reads EPEVTQTPSHQVTQMGQEVILRCVPISNHLYFYWYRQILGQKVEFLVSFYNNEISEKSEIFDDQFSVERPDGSNFTLKIRSTKLEDSAMYFCASSEGEARGLNSPLHFGNGTRLTVT.

This rearrangement joins TRBV5-6 to TRBJ2-7; 8 bases are a match to TRBD2. The germline V gene has CDR1 SGHDT and CDR2 YYEEEE. This CDR3 has 14 amino acids. Germline trimming cut 5 bases from V and 2 bases from J; bases unmatched to any gene: 6. CDR3 region: CASRLRGGPYEQYF. As DNA, the CDR3 is TGTGCCAGCAGGCTTCGGGGGGGCCCCTACGAGCAGTACTTC.

The chain links TRBV7-9 to TRBJ2-2, with 8 nucleotides matching TRBD2. CDR1 is SEHNR, CDR2 FQNEAQ, per germline (reference sequence). The CDR3 contains 15 residues. Losses at the gene ends were 4 bases for V and 7 bases for J; bases not matched to a gene: 8. The CDR3 protein is CASSWGGLAGGELFF. As DNA, the CDR3 is TGTGCCAGCAGCTGGGGCGGCCTAGCGGGCGGGGAGCTGTTTTTT.